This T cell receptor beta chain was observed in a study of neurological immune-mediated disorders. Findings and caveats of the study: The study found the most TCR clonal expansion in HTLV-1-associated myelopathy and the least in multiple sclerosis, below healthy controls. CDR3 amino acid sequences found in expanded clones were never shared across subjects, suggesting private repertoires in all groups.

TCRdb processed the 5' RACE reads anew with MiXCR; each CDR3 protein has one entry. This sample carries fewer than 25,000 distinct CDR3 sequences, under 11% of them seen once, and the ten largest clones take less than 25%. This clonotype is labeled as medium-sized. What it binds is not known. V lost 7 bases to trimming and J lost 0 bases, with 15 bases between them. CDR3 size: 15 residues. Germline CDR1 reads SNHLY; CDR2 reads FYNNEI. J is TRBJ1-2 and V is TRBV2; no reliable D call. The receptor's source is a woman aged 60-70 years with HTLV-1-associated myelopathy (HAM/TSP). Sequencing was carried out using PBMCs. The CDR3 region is CASTRRTSSNYGYTF. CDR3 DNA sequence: TGTGCCAGCACTCGCAGGACTTCTTCTAACTATGGCTACACCTTC. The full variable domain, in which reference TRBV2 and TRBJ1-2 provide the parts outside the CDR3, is EPEVTQTPSHQVTQMGQEVILRCVPISNHLYFYWYRQILGQKVEFLVSFYNNEISEKSEIFDDQFSVERPDGSNFTLKIRSTKLEDSAMYFCASTRRTSSNYGYTFGSGTRLTVV.